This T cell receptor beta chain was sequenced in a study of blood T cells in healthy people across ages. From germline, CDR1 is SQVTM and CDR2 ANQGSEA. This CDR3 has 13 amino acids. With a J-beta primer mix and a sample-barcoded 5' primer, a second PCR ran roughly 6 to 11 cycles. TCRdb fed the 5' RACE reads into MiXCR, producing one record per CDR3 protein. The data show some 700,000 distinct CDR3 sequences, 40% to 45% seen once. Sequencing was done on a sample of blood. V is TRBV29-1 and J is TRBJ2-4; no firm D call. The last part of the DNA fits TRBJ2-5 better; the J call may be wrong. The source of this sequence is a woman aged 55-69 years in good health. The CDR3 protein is CSVAEQLKETQYF. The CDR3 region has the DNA TGCAGCGTTGCAGAGCAGCTTAAAGAGACCCAGTACTTC.